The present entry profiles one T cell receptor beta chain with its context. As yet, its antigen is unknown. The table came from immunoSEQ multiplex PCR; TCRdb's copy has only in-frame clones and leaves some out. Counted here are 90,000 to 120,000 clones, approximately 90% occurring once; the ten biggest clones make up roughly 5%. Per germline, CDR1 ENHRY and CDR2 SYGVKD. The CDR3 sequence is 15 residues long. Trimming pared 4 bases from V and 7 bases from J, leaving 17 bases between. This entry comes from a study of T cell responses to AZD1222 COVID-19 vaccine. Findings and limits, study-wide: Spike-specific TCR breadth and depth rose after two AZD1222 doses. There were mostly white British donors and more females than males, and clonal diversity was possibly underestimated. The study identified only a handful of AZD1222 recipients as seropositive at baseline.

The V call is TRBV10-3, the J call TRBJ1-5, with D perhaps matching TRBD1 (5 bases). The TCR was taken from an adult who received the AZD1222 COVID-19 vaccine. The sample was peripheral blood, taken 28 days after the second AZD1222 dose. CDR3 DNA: TGTGCCATCAGTGGGGGCGGAGAGTCGGGGCAGCCCCAGCATTTT. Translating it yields CAISGGGESGQPQHF.